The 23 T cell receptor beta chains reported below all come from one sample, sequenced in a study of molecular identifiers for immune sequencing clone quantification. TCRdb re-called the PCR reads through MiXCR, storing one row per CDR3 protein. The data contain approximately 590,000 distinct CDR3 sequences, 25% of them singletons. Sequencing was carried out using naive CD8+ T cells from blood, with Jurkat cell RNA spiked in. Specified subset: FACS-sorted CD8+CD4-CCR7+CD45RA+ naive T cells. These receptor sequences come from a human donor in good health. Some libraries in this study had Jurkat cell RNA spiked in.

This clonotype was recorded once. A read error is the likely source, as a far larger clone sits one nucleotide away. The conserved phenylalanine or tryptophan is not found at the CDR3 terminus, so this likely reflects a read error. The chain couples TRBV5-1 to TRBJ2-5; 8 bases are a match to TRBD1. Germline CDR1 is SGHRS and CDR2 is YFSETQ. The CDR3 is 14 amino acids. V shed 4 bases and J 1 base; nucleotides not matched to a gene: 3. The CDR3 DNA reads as TGCGCCAGCAGCGAAGGACAGGGCCAAGAGACCCAGTACTCC. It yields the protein CASSEGQGQETQYS.

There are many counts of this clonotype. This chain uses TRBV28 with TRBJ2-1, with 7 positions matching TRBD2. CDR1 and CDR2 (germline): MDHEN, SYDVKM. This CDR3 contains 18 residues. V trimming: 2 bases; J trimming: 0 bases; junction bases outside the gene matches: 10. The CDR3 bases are TGTGCCAGCAGTTTAAGTCCCCTGCGGGAGAGCTCCTACAATGAGCAGTTCTTC. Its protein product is CASSLSPLRESSYNEQFF.

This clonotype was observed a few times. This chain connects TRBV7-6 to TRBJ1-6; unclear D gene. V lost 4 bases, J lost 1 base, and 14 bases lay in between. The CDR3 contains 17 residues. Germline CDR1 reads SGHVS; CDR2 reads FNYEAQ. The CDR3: CASSSLPGVSYNSPLHF. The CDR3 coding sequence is TGTGCCAGCAGCTCCCTTCCTGGTGTATCCTATAATTCACCCCTCCACTTT.

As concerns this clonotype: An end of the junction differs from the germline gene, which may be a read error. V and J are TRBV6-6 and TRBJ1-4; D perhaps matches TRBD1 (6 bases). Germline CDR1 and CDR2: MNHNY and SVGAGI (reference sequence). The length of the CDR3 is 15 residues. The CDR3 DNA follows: TGTGCCAGCACCTACAGGGAGGCAACTAATGAAAAACTGTTGTTT. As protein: CASTYREATNEKLLF.

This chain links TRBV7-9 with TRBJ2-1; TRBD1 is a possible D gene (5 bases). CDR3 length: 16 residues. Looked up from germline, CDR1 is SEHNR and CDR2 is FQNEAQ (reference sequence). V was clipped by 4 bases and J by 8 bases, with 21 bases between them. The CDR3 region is CASSSAQGTTTYEQFF. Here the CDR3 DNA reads TGTGCCAGCAGCTCGGCCCAGGGAACGACCACCTATGAGCAGTTCTTC. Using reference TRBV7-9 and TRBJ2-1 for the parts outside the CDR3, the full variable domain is DTGVSQNPRHKITKRGQNVTFRCDPISEHNRLYWYRQTLGQGPEFLTYFQNEAQLEKSRLLSDRFSAERPKGSFSTLEIQRTEQGDSAMYLCASSSAQGTTTYEQFFGPGTRLTVL.

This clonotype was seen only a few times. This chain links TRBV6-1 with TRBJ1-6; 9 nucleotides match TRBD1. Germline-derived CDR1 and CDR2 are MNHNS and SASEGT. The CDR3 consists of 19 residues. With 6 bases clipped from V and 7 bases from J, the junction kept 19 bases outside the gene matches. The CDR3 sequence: CASSEQGANFPWSNSPLHF. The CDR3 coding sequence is TGTGCCAGCAGCGAACAGGGGGCGAATTTCCCCTGGTCGAATTCACCCCTCCACTTT.

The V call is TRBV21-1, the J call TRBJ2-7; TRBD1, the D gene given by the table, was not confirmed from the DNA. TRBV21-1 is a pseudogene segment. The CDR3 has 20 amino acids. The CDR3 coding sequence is TGTGCCAGCAGCAAAGATAGCATCAAGGGGTGGGGACACCGATCCTACGAGCAGTACTTC. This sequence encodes CASSKDSIKGWGHRSYEQYF.

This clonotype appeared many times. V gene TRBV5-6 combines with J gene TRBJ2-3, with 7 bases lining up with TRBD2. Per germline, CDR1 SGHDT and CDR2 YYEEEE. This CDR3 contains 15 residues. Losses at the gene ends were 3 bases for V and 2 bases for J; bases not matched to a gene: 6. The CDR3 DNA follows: TGTGCCAGCAGCTGGGGGAGGGACCCCACAGATACGCAGTATTTT. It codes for CASSWGRDPTDTQYF.

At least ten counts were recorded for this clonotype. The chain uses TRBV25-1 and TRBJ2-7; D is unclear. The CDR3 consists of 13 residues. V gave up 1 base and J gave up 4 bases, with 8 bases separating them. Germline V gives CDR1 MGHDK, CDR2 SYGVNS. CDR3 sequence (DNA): TGTGCCAGCAGTGAATCCCCTGAGTACGAGCAGTACTTC. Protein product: CASSESPEYEQYF.

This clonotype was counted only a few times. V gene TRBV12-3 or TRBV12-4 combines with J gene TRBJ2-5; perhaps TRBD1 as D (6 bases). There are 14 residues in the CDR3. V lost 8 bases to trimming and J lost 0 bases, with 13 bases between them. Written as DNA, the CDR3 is TGTGCCAGCGGACAAACAGGGTACCAAGAGACCCAGTACTTC. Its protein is CASGQTGYQETQYF.

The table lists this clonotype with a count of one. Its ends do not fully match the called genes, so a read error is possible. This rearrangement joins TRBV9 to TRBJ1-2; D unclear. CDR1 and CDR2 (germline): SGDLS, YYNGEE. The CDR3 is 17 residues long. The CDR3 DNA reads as TGTGCCGGCAGCGTAGCTGCGGCTCAGCCTTCCGTTTATGGCTACACCTTC. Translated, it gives CAGSVAAAQPSVYGYTF.

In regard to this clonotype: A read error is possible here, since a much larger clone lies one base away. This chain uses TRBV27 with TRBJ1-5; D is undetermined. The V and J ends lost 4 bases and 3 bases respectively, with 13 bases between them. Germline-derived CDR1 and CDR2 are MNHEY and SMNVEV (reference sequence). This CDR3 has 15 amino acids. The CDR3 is CASSSPGSANQPQHF. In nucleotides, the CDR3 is TGTGCCAGCAGTTCCCCAGGTTCTGCCAATCAGCCCCAGCATTTT.

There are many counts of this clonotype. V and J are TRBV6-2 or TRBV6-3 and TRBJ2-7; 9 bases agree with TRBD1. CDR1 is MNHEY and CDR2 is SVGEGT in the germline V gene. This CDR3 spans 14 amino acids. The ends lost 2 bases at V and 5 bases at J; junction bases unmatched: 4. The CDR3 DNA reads TGTGCCAGCAGTTACGGGGACAGGGTCAACGAGCAGTACTTC. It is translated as CASSYGDRVNEQYF.

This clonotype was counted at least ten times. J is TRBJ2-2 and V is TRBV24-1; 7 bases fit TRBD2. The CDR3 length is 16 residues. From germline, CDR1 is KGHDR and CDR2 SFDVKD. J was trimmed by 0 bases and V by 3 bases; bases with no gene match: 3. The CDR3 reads CATSDKGGANTGELFF. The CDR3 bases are TGTGCCACCAGTGATAAGGGAGGGGCGAACACCGGGGAGCTGTTTTTT.

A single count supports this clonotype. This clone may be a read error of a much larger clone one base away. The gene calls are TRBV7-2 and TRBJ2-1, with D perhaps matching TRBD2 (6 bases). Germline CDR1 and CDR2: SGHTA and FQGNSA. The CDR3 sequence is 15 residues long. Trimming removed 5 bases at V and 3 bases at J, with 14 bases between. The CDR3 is CASSVDGSGYNEQFF. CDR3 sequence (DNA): TGTGCCAGCAGCGTAGACGGGAGCGGCTACAATGAGCAGTTCTTC.

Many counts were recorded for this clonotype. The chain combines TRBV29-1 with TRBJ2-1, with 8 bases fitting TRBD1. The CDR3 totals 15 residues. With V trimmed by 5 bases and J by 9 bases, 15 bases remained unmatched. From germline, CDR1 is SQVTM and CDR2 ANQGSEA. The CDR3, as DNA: TGCAGCGTTATTGGGACAGGAGGCGGTTGGGGTGAGCAGTTCTTC. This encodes CSVIGTGGGWGEQFF.

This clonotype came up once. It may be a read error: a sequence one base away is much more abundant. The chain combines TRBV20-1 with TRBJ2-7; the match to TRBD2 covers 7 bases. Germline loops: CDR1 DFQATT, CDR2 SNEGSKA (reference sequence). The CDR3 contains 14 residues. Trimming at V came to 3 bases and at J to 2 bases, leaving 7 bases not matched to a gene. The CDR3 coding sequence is TGCAGTGCTAGGTCCAGCGGGGTAACCTACGAGCAGTACTTC. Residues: CSARSSGVTYEQYF.

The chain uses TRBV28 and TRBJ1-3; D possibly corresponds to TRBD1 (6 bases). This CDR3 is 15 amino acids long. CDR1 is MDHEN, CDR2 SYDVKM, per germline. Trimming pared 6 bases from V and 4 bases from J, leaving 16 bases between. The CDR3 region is CASSSPRGKGNTIYF. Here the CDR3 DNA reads TGTGCCAGCAGCTCCCCAAGGGGGAAAGGAAACACCATATATTTT. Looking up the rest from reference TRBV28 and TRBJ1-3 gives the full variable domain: DVKVTQSSRYLVKRTGEKVFLECVQDMDHENMFWYRQDPGLGLRLIYFSYDVKMKEKGDIPEGYSVSREKKERFSLILESASTNQTSMYLCASSSPRGKGNTIYFGEGSWLTVV.

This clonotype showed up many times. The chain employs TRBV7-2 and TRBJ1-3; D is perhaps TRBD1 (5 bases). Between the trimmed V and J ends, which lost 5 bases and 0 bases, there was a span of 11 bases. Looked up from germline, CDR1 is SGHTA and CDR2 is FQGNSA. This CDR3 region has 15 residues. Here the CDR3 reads CASSPGPLSGNTIYF. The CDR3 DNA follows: TGTGCCAGCAGCCCGGGGCCCCTCTCTGGAAACACCATATATTTT. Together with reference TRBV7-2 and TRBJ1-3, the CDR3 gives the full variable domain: GAGVSQSPSNKVTEKGKDVELRCDPISGHTALYWYRQSLGQGLEFLIYFQGNSAPDKSGLPSDRFSAERTGGSVSTLTIQRTQQEDSAVYLCASSPGPLSGNTIYFGEGSWLTVV.

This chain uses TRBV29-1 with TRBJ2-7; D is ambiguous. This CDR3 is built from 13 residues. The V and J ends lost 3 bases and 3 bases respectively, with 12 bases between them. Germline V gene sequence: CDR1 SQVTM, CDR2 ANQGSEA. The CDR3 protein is CSVECQCVYEQYF. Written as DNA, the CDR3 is TGCAGCGTTGAGTGTCAGTGTGTCTACGAGCAGTACTTC.

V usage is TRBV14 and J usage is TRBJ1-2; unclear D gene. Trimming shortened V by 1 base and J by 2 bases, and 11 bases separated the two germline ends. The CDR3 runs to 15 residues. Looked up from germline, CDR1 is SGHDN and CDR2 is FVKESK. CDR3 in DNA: TGTGCCAGCAGCCAAGGGCCCAGGATAAACTATGGCTACACCTTC. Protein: CASSQGPRINYGYTF.

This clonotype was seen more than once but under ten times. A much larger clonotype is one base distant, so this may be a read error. The CDR3 loop reads CASGHPITGELFF. Here the CDR3 DNA reads TGTGCTAGTGGTCACCCTATTACCGGGGAGCTGTTTTTT. The V and J genes are TRBV12-5 and TRBJ2-2; no firm D call. This CDR3 has 13 amino acids. From germline, CDR1 is LGHNT and CDR2 FRNRAP. The ends were cut back, 5 bases at V and 5 bases at J, with 9 bases in the middle.

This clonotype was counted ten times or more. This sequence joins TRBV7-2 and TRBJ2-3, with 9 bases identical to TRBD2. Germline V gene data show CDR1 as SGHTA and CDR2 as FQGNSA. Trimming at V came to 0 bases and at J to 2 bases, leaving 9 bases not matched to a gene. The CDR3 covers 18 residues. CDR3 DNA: TGTGCCAGCAGCTTAGCGATCATTAGCGGGAGTCTCACAGATACGCAGTATTTT. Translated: CASSLAIISGSLTDTQYF.